Following are 2 T cell receptor beta chains from one sample sequenced in a study of metastatic and nonmetastatic thyroid tumors. Among the patients, none had received any treatment before thyroid surgery. From the PCR reads, TCRdb re-called clones with MiXCR. Of about 2,100 clones in the sample, around 39% were seen once. Sequences were obtained from adjacent normal tissue. Receptors originate from a female donor with papillary thyroid cancer or a benign thyroid nodule (not recorded which). Some clones in this sample may be carry-over from other donors' samples.

The chain recombines TRBV2 with TRBJ2-7; 9 bases agree with TRBD1. The CDR3 is 17 residues long. Germline V lookup: CDR1 SNHLY, CDR2 FYNNEI. V trimming: 1 base; J trimming: 2 bases; junction bases outside the gene matches: 9. The CDR3 DNA sequence: TGTGCCAGCAGTGAAGGGGGGACAGGGTTGGAAACCTACGAGCAGTACTTC. Translation gives CASSEGGTGLETYEQYF.

V and J are TRBV3-1 and TRBJ1-5; a weak D match, TRBD1 (6 bases). V was trimmed by 1 base and J by 2 bases, leaving 9 bases between them. This CDR3 is 15 amino acids long. Germline CDR1 is LGHDT and CDR2 is YNNKEL (reference sequence). CDR3 amino acids: CASSQGPGGNQPQHF. The CDR3 bases are TGTGCCAGCAGCCAAGGGCCAGGGGGCAATCAGCCCCAGCATTTT.